A selection of T cell receptor beta chains follows, all from one sample in a study of graft-versus-host responses after intestinal transplantation. TCRdb's copy holds only in-frame clones and misses some; the assay was immunoSEQ multiplex PCR. The sample contains around 110,000 clones, about 92% of which appear only once. No cognate antigen is known for these TCRs. Sequencing used unstimulated CD8+ T cells sorted from spleen or lymph node cells, obtained before transplant. All receptors derive from a human donor who was the organ donor for an intestinal transplant. CDR3s include the opening cysteine and the closing phenylalanine or tryptophan. Fields, in order: J gene, D gene, V gene, clone size, CDR3 DNA, CDR3 protein. A D gene is named only where the DNA matches it firmly. Size is stated for part of the rows, as once, few or many counts, or as a class when the clone is expanded.

TRBJ2-1 | NA | TRBV4-1 | NA | TGCGCCAGCAGCCAAGTGTACGGCATGCCCTGGTTTAGGGTCTCCTACAATGAGCAGTTCTTC | CASSQVYGMPWFRVSYNEQFF
TRBJ2-7 | TRBD2 | TRBV9 | NA | TGTGCCAGCAGCGCGGGACTAGCGGGCTACGAGCAGTACTTC | CASSAGLAGYEQYF
TRBJ2-2 | NA | TRBV5-1 | NA | TGCGCCAGCAGCCTCAATCCCGGGGAGCTGTTTTTT | CASSLNPGELFF
TRBJ2-2 | NA | TRBV30 | NA | TGTGCCTGGAGTACGGACAGTTCCGGGGAGCTGTTTTTT | CAWSTDSSGELFF
TRBJ2-2 | NA | TRBV4-1 | NA | TGCGCCAGCAGCCAAGCCCTAGCGAACACCGGGGAGCTGTTTTTT | CASSQALANTGELFF
TRBJ1-4 | NA | TRBV6-1 | NA | TGTGCCAGCAGTGGACCCGGAACAGTGCATGAAAAACTGTTTTTT | CASSGPGTVHEKLFF
TRBJ2-7 | NA | TRBV5-5 | NA | TGTGCCAGCAGCTTGGACAGGGTCTACGAGCAGTACTTC | CASSLDRVYEQYF
TRBJ1-4 | NA | TRBV15 | NA | TGTGCCACCAGCAGCGACCGGGGACTCAATGAAAAACTGTTTTTT | CATSSDRGLNEKLFF
TRBJ2-2 | NA | TRBV9 | NA | TGTGCCAGCAGCGTAACAGGGCGGTTATCCGGGGAGCTGTTTTTT | CASSVTGRLSGELFF
TRBJ2-7 | TRBD2 | TRBV10-3 | NA | TGTGCCATCAGTGACCAGCGGGAGGGAACCTACGAGCAGTACTTC | CAISDQREGTYEQYF
TRBJ1-1 | NA | TRBV13 | NA | TGTGCCAGCAGCTTAGGTGGTGTCGGTGAAGCTTTCTTT | CASSLGGVGEAFF
TRBJ1-2 | TRBD1 | TRBV6-5 | NA | TGTGCCAGCAGTTACCTCGACAGGGGGAATGGCTACACCTTC | CASSYLDRGNGYTF
TRBJ2-5 | NA | TRBV10-1 | once | TGCGCCAGCAACTGGCGGGGCCAAGAGACCCAGTACTTC | CASNWRGQETQYF
TRBJ2-7 | TRBD2 | TRBV27 | NA | TGTGCCAGCAGTTTTATTGGACTAGCGGGAGACGAGCAGTACTTC | CASSFIGLAGDEQYF
TRBJ1-5 | NA | TRBV7-3 | NA | TGTGCCAGCAGCTCCACAGGGATCCCAAATCAGCCCCAGCATTTT | CASSSTGIPNQPQHF
TRBJ1-2 | NA | TRBV4-3 | NA | TGCGCCAGCAGCCAAGACGCAGGCCCTATGTATGGCTACACCTTC | CASSQDAGPMYGYTF
TRBJ2-5 | NA | TRBV2 | once | TGTGCCAGCAGGGTAGAGGAGGCAGTACAAGAGACCCAGTACTTC | CASRVEEAVQETQYF
TRBJ2-1 | NA | TRBV6-5 | NA | TGTGCCAGCGGGAGGGGGGAGCTAGCCCATAATGAGCAGTTCTTC | CASGRGELAHNEQFF
TRBJ2-7 | NA | TRBV6-1 | NA | TGTGCCAGCAGTGAAGCGACTGGGGGCCTAATTTACGAGCAGTACTTC | CASSEATGGLIYEQYF
TRBJ2-7 | TRBD1 | TRBV15 | NA | TGTGCCACCAGCAGAGTACCCGTGGCCACAGGGGACGAGCAGTACTTC | CATSRVPVATGDEQYF
TRBJ2-7 | NA | TRBV5-8 | NA | TGTGCCAGCCTCGGATCCATAAACTACGAGCAGTACTTC | CASLGSINYEQYF
TRBJ2-1 | TRBD1 | TRBV5-6 | NA | TGTGCCAGCAGCTACCCGACAGGGGAAGAGGTCAATGAGCAGTTCTTC | CASSYPTGEEVNEQFF